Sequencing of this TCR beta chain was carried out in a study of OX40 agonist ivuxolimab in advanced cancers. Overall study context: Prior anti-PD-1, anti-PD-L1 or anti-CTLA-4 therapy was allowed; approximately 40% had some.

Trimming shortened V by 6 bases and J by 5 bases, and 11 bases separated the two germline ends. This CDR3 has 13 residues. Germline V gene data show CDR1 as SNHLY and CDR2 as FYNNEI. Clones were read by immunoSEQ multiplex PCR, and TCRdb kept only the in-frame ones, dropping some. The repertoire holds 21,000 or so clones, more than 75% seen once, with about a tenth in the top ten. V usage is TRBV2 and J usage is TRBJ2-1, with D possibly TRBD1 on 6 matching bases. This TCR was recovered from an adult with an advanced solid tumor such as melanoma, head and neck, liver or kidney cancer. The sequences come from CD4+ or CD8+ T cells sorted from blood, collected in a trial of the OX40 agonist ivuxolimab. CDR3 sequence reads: CASRIDRNNEQFF. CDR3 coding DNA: TGTGCCAGCAGAATAGACAGGAACAATGAGCAGTTCTTC.